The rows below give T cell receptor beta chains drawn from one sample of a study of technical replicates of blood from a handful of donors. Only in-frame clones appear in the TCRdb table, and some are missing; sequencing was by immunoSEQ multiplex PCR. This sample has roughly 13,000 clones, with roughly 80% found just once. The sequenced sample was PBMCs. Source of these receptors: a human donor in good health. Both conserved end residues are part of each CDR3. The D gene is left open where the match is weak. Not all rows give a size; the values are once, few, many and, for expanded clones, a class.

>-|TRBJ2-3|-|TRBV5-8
CASSLRVATSTDTQYF
TGTGCCAGCAGCCTGCGGGTAGCTACCTCCACAGATACGCAGTATTTT
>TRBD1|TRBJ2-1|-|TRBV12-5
CASGTGTAVDNEQFF
TGTGCTAGTGGAACCGGGACAGCGGTCGACAATGAGCAGTTCTTC
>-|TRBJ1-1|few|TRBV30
CAQQVGHNTEAFF
TGTGCACAACAGGTCGGACATAACACTGAAGCTTTCTTT
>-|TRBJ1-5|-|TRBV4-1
CASSQSTSGQPQHF
TGCGCCAGCAGCCAAAGTACCTCCGGGCAGCCCCAGCATTTT
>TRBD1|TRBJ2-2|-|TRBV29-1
CSVLGAGGSPGELFF
TGCAGCGTTCTTGGGGCAGGGGGCTCCCCCGGGGAGCTGTTTTTT
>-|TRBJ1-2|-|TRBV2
CASSEEWRGSGYTF
TGTGCCAGCAGTGAGGAGTGGCGGGGATCTGGCTACACCTTC
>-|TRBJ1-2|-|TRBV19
CASTVLSGGRGYGYTF
TGTGCCAGTACGGTCTTATCCGGAGGACGGGGCTATGGCTACACCTTC
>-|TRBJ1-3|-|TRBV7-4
CASSLDRVGNTIYF
TGTGCCAGCAGCTTAGACAGGGTTGGAAACACCATATATTTT
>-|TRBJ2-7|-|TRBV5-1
CASSATPDSYEQYF
TGCGCCAGCAGCGCAACCCCAGACAGTTACGAGCAGTACTTC
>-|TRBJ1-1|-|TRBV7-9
CASSSQDRNKYF
TGTGCCAGCAGCTCCCAGGACAGAAACAAATACTTT
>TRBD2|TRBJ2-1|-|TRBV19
CASSELAGVNEQFF
TGTGCCAGTAGCGAACTAGCGGGGGTCAATGAGCAGTTCTTC
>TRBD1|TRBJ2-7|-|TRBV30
CAWSDQTGGYDEQYF
TGTGCCTGGAGTGACCAGACAGGGGGCTACGACGAGCAGTACTTC
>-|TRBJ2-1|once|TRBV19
CASSIQGQSSYNEQFF
TGTGCCAGTAGTATCCAGGGCCAAAGCTCCTACAATGAGCAGTTCTTC
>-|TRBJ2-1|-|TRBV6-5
CASSLTPGHQAFF
TGTGCCAGCAGTCTAACCCCCGGACACCAGGCGTTCTTC
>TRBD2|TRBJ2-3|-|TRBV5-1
CASSQGLAGAETDTQYF
TGCGCCAGCAGCCAGGGACTAGCGGGAGCGGAGACAGATACGCAGTATTTT
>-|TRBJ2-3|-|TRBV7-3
CASSSLGGLSTDTQYF
TGTGCCAGCAGCTCCCTCGGGGGGCTCTCCACAGATACGCAGTATTTT
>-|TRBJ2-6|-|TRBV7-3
CASSLIHSSGANVLTF
TGTGCCAGCAGCTTAATCCACAGCTCTGGGGCCAACGTCCTGACTTTC
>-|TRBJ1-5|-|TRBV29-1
CSVAGAGDQPQHF
TGCAGCGTTGCGGGGGCGGGGGATCAGCCCCAGCATTTT
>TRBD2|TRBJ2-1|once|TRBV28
CASSGLAGGQFF
TGTGCCAGCAGTGGCCTAGCGGGAGGGCAGTTCTTC
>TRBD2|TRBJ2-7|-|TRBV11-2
CASSLSSGSLYEQYF
TGTGCCAGCAGCTTATCAAGCGGGAGCTTGTACGAGCAGTACTTC
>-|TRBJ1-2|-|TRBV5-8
CASSFGMEHSYGYTF
TGTGCCAGCAGCTTCGGAATGGAACACAGCTATGGCTACACCTTC
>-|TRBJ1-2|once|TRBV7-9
CASSRSGFNYGYTF
TGTGCCAGCAGCCGGAGCGGGTTTAACTATGGCTACACCTTC
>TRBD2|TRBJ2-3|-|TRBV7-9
CASSEGLAGDTQYF
TGTGCCAGCAGCGAGGGACTAGCTGGAGATACGCAGTATTTT
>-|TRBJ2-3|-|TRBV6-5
CASSRTRTADTQYF
TGTGCCAGCAGCCGCACTAGGACGGCAGATACGCAGTATTTT
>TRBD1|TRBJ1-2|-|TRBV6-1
CASSEGTGKGYTF
TGTGCCAGCAGCGAGGGGACAGGGAAGGGCTACACCTTC
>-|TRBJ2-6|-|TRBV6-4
CASSDMGGSGANVLTF
TGTGCCAGCAGTGACATGGGGGGCTCTGGGGCCAACGTCCTGACTTTC
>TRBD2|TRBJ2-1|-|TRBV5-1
CASSFGAGAPRNEQFF
TGCGCCAGCAGCTTCGGGGCGGGAGCCCCCCGGAATGAGCAGTTCTTC
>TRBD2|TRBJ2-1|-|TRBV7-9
CASSDIAGGMGNEQFF
TGTGCCAGCAGCGACATAGCGGGAGGGATGGGTAATGAGCAGTTCTTC
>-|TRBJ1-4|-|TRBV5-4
CASSLGTAINEKLFF
TGTGCCAGCAGCTTGGGGACAGCGATTAATGAAAAACTGTTTTTT
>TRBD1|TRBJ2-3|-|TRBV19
CASTPGQGSTDTQYF
TGTGCCAGTACCCCTGGACAGGGGAGCACAGATACGCAGTATTTT
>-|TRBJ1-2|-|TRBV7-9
CASSRAEVAFYGYTF
TGTGCCAGCAGCCGCGCGGAGGTCGCTTTCTATGGCTACACCTTC